This TCR beta chain was profiled in a study of human thymus T cells. Study-level findings and limits: An apparent bias in V and J gene usage was seen in thymic and blood repertoires. Related work found strong thymic repertoire overlap between unrelated individuals.

Clones were sequenced by immunoSEQ multiplex PCR, and TCRdb holds only the in-frame ones, with some missing. Altogether about 78,000 clones are present, nearly 98% being singletons, with the ten largest covering roughly 0.03%. Germline V gives CDR1 LNHNV, CDR2 YYDKDF (reference sequence). V lost 5 bases, J lost 0 bases, and 12 bases stayed unmatched. The CDR3 is 19 residues long. Thymus tissue for the work was resected from patients undergoing corrective heart surgery. On this clone itself: The antigen remains unidentified.

The receptor comes from a boy younger than two with a congenital heart defect but otherwise immunologically healthy. The V call is TRBV15, the J call TRBJ2-6; 8 bases align to TRBD1. The sample comprised thymus tissue. The CDR3 DNA follows: TGTGCCACCAGCGGGTCCCCGCGGGACAGGTTCTCTGGGGCCAACGTCCTGACTTTC. Protein product: CATSGSPRDRFSGANVLTF.